A single sample is the source of the 16 T cell receptor beta chains below, sequenced in a study of blood T cell repertoires in COVID-19. Using immunoSEQ multiplex PCR, the repertoire was profiled, and TCRdb retains in-frame clones only, with some absent. The sample consists of 110,000 to 150,000 clones, around 82% of them appearing once. The sequenced material came from PBMCs or T cells enriched from blood (not recorded which). All receptors come from a woman between 50 and 59 years old who had recovered from COVID-19.

The rearrangement links TRBV9 to TRBJ2-3; a possible D gene is TRBD2 (6 bases). The CDR3 extends over 15 amino acids. The germline V gene encodes CDR1 SGDLS and CDR2 YYNGEE. Trimming cost V 0 bases and J 1 base, with 9 bases left between them. The CDR3 region is CASSVGDSGTDTQYF. DNA for the CDR3: TGTGCCAGCAGCGTAGGGGACTCCGGCACAGATACGCAGTATTTT. The complete variable domain, with remaining parts taken from reference TRBV9 and TRBJ2-3, reads DSGVTQTPKHLITATGQRVTLRCSPRSGDLSVYWYQQSLDQGLQFLIQYYNGEERAKGNILERFSAQQFPDLHSELNLSSLELGDSALYFCASSVGDSGTDTQYFGPGTRLTVL.

The CDR3 coding sequence is TGTGCCAGCAGTGACCCGGGACAGGGTATTGGCTACACCTTC. As protein: CASSDPGQGIGYTF. The chain has TRBV25-1 and TRBJ1-2; 9 bases line up with TRBD1. Trimming took 3 bases from V and 7 from J; bases not matched to a gene: 6. The germline gives CDR1 MGHDK, CDR2 SYGVNS. The CDR3 is 14 amino acids.

This chain connects TRBV3-1 (or the pseudogene TRBV3-2) to TRBJ2-5; TRBD2 matches at 8 bases. The V gene end was trimmed by 7 bases and the J gene end by 4 bases; junction bases not matched to a gene: 2. The CDR3 extends over 12 amino acids. CDR1 and CDR2 from the germline V gene are LGHDT and YNNKEL (reference sequence). The CDR3 protein is CASNGGGETQYF. In DNA, the CDR3 is TGTGCCAGCAACGGGGGGGGAGAGACCCAGTACTTC.

As DNA, the CDR3 is TGCAGTGCTGGGCCCCCCCGGGGGCAGTATTTT. It yields the protein CSAGPPRGQYF. The chain uses TRBV20-1 and TRBJ2-3; tentative D call: TRBD2 (5 bases). The V gene's germline CDR1 is DFQATT and CDR2 SNEGSKA (reference sequence). This CDR3 has 11 amino acids. V lost 5 bases and J 11 bases, leaving 14 bases between the germline ends.

The V call is TRBV10-3, the J call TRBJ1-3; D might be TRBD1 (6 bases). Germline values: CDR1 ENHRY, CDR2 SYGVKD. There are 16 residues in the CDR3. Trimming left V 10 bases short and J 1 base short, with 20 bases between. Written as DNA, the CDR3 is TGTGCCACGAAAGGGGACGCAGGGGTTTCTGGAAACACCATATATTTT. This translates into CATKGDAGVSGNTIYF.

This sequence joins TRBV6-5 and TRBJ1-3, with a tentative D call TRBD1 (6 bases). Trimming removed 6 bases from V and 0 bases from J, with 12 bases in between. CDR3 size: 15 residues. Germline V gives CDR1 MNHEY, CDR2 SVGAGI. The DNA of the CDR3 is TGTGCCAGCAGAGGGGGGGGGAACTCTGGAAACACCATATATTTT. Its protein product is CASRGGGNSGNTIYF.

This chain links TRBV5-1 with TRBJ1-2; no clear D gene. Germline V CDR1 and CDR2: SGHRS, YFSETQ. The V and J ends lost 4 bases and 8 bases respectively, with 15 bases between them. The CDR3 covers 13 residues. The CDR3 region is CASSLGPGEGYTF. CDR3 DNA sequence: TGCGCCAGCAGCCTCGGCCCCGGGGAAGGCTACACCTTC.

The chain combines TRBV18 with TRBJ1-4; D not certain. The CDR3 loop spans 15 amino acids. Germline V gene sequence: CDR1 KGHSH, CDR2 LQKENI. V was pared by 3 bases and J by 4 bases, with 12 bases between. The DNA of the CDR3 is TGTGCCAGCTCACCCTCACAAGAGGGTAATGAAAAACTGTTTTTT. Protein product: CASSPSQEGNEKLFF.

This chain uses TRBV24-1 with TRBJ2-5; 10 bases align to TRBD1. Germline CDR1 KGHDR, CDR2 SFDVKD. Germline trimming cut 3 bases from V and 4 bases from J; bases unmatched to any gene: 10. The CDR3 runs to 17 residues. The CDR3 reads CATSDLPGQGSSETQYF. The CDR3 region has the DNA TGTGCCACCAGTGATCTGCCGGGACAGGGGTCATCAGAGACCCAGTACTTC.

This clone was found once. This rearrangement joins TRBV18 to TRBJ1-6; D not certain. Deletions cut 3 bases from V and 8 bases from J, with 14 bases between. Germline CDR1 is KGHSH and CDR2 is LQKENI. The CDR3 is 15 residues long. CDR3 loop: CASSPRVVDDSPLHF. In nucleotides, the CDR3 is TGTGCCAGCTCACCCCGGGTCGTCGATGATTCACCCCTCCACTTT.

This clone was seen a few times. The V and J genes are TRBV9 and TRBJ2-7; TRBD1 is a possible D gene (7 bases). The V end lost 6 bases, the J end lost 3 bases, and 10 bases lay between the germline ends. This CDR3 spans 12 amino acids. In germline, CDR1 is SGDLS, CDR2 YYNGEE. CDR3 coding DNA: TGTGCCAGCAACAGGGGAGGCTACGAGCAGTACTTC. Its translation is CASNRGGYEQYF.

The rearrangement uses TRBV19 and TRBJ1-1; no clear D. The CDR3 loop spans 14 amino acids. Germline V lookup: CDR1 LNHDA, CDR2 SQIVND (reference sequence). V was shortened by 3 bases and J by 2 bases, with 10 bases between the two germline ends. This CDR3 reads CASSIRASNTEAFF. The CDR3, as DNA: TGTGCCAGTAGTATCCGAGCCTCAAACACTGAAGCTTTCTTT.

This chain joins TRBV7-8 and TRBJ2-2; TRBD2 is a possible D gene (5 bases). The V end lost 2 bases, the J end lost 4 bases, and 14 bases lay between the germline ends. The CDR3 has 16 amino acids. The germline V gene has CDR1 SGHVS and CDR2 FQNEAQ. The CDR3 DNA reads TGTGCCAGCAGCTTAAAGACGGACTCACTCACCGGGGAGCTGTTTTTT. This gives the protein CASSLKTDSLTGELFF.

The gene calls are TRBV24-1 and TRBJ1-5; D not certain. The germline CDR1 and CDR2 sequences are KGHDR and SFDVKD. This CDR3 is built from 16 residues. The V and J ends lost 4 bases and 5 bases respectively, with 17 bases between them. CDR3 DNA: TGTGCCACCAGTGACCCCTCGGGAGGGTTCGATCAGCCCCAGCATTTT. Translating it yields CATSDPSGGFDQPQHF.

CDR3 loop: CLQGEQFF. CDR3 bases: TGCCTTCAGGGTGAGCAGTTCTTC. The genes are TRBV29-1 and TRBJ2-1, with D possibly being TRBD1 (5 bases). From germline, CDR1 is SQVTM and CDR2 ANQGSEA. This CDR3 has 8 residues.

The chain uses TRBV19 and TRBJ1-2; 7 positions agree with TRBD1. J lost 4 bases, V lost 5 bases, and 7 bases had no gene match. The CDR3 has 14 amino acids. CDR1 LNHDA and CDR2 SQIVND come from the germline V gene (reference sequence). The CDR3 sequence is CASSFRTGAYGYTF. DNA for the CDR3: TGTGCCAGTAGTTTCCGGACAGGAGCCTATGGCTACACCTTC.